The 21 T cell receptor beta chains below come from one sample, sequenced in a study of blood T cells in healthy people across ages. A J-beta primer mix and a sample-barcoded 5' primer were used in a second PCR of about 6 to 12 cycles. MiXCR was run by TCRdb on the 5' RACE reads, yielding one entry per CDR3 protein. The profile shows 450,000 to 600,000 distinct CDR3 sequences, around 27% of them singletons. The data were also submitted as part of a second study, on T cells of mothers and their children.

Sequencing was performed on blood. The receptors stem from a boy under 10 years old in good health.

The chain recombines TRBV12-3 or TRBV12-4 with TRBJ2-1; 9 bases are shared with TRBD2. The ends lost 4 bases at V and 1 base at J; junction bases unmatched: 8. The CDR3 covers 17 residues. CDR3 in amino acids: CASSWVAGVISYNEQFF. CDR3 DNA: TGTGCCAGCAGTTGGGTAGCGGGAGTTATATCCTACAATGAGCAGTTCTTC.

This clonotype has just a few counts. The chain couples TRBV29-1 to TRBJ1-1, with D possibly being TRBD1 (5 bases). Trimming removed 2 bases at V and 1 base at J, with 11 bases between. This CDR3 is built from 14 residues. Per the germline V gene, CDR1 is SQVTM and CDR2 is ANQGSEA. CDR3 region: CSVEYPTANTEAFF. In nucleotides, the CDR3 is TGCAGCGTTGAATATCCGACAGCGAACACTGAAGCTTTCTTT.

The chain carries TRBV3-1 and TRBJ2-1; TRBD2 is a possible D gene (6 bases). Trimming removed 5 bases at V and 9 bases at J, with 23 bases between. CDR1 is LGHDT, CDR2 YNNKEL, per germline (reference sequence). This CDR3 region has 16 residues. CDR3 bases: TGTGCCAGCAGCTTTAGGGGCCTAGCGAGAATTTCTGAGCAGTTCTTC. Translated: CASSFRGLARISEQFF.

The CDR3 DNA is TGTGCCATCAGTGGGACCGGAAGGGCGGGAACAGATACGCAGTATTTT. Residues: CAISGTGRAGTDTQYF. V and J are TRBV10-3 and TRBJ2-3, with D tentatively TRBD2 (6 bases). The CDR3 contains 16 residues. Germline CDR1 reads ENHRY; CDR2 reads SYGVKD. Trimming took 4 bases from V and 3 from J, leaving 17 bases between them.

J is TRBJ2-1 and V is TRBV20-1; D remains unclear. V was pared by 0 bases and J by 0 bases, with 12 bases between. CDR3 length: 16 residues. Germline assignment: CDR1 DFQATT and CDR2 SNEGSKA (reference sequence). The CDR3, as DNA: TGCAGTGCTAGAGATCGGGCGGAGAGCTCCTACAATGAGCAGTTCTTC. Translating gives CSARDRAESSYNEQFF.

This clonotype was detected a few times. The gene calls are TRBV6-2 or TRBV6-3 and TRBJ2-1, with 11 bases lining up with TRBD2. TRBJ2-7 explains the end of the DNA better; the J call may be wrong. The CDR3 contains 15 residues. From germline, CDR1 is MNHEY and CDR2 SVGEGT. The CDR3 sequence: CASRPTSGGSYEQYF. The CDR3 coding sequence is TGTGCCAGCAGACCCACTAGCGGGGGCTCCTACGAGCAGTACTTC.

This clonotype appeared a few times. This sequence joins TRBV5-5 and TRBJ2-7; maybe TRBD1 (5 bases). CDR3 length equals 15 residues. Trimming took 2 bases from V and 2 from J, leaving 14 bases between them. Germline CDR1 reads SGHKS; CDR2 reads YYEKEE (reference sequence). Here the CDR3 DNA reads TGTGCCAGCAGCTTAGACAGCCCAATCCCCTACGAGCAGTACTTC. It translates to CASSLDSPIPYEQYF.

This clonotype was observed a few times. This CDR3 is CASSLGGRSEQFF. The CDR3 DNA follows: TGTGCCAGCAGCTTAGGTGGGCGGAGTGAGCAGTTCTTC. The chain has TRBV7-7 and TRBJ2-5, with D unclear. The DNA matches TRBJ2-1 better at its end, which makes the J call doubtful. The CDR3 sequence is 13 residues long. The germline V gene has CDR1 SSHAT and CDR2 FNYEAQ (reference sequence).

This chain links TRBV6-2 or TRBV6-3 with TRBJ2-1; no reliable D call. The J call may be wrong; the DNA end is better matched by TRBJ2-5. Per germline, CDR1 MNHEY and CDR2 SVGEGT. CDR3 length: 11 residues. As DNA, the CDR3 is TGTGCCAGCAGTGCCGGTCAGACCCAGTACTTC. It codes for CASSAGQTQYF.

The rearrangement links TRBV12-3 or TRBV12-4 to TRBJ1-3, with a weak D call TRBD1 (5 bases). Trimming cost V 5 bases and J 4 bases, with 15 bases left between them. The CDR3 contains 15 residues. CDR3 residues: CASSPGPLAGNTIYF. The CDR3 nucleotides are TGTGCCAGCAGTCCGGGGCCTCTAGCCGGAAACACCATATATTTT.

The sample holds a few counts of this clonotype. V gene TRBV20-1 combines with J gene TRBJ1-3; 7 bases are a match to TRBD1. From germline, CDR1 is DFQATT and CDR2 SNEGSKA (reference sequence). The CDR3 is 13 amino acids. V gave up 3 bases and J gave up 3 bases; unmatched junction bases: 2. In DNA, the CDR3 is TGCAGTGCTAGGGACAGGTTTGGAAACACCATATATTTT. Protein: CSARDRFGNTIYF.

The chain carries TRBV27 and TRBJ1-4, with TRBD1 matching 8 bases. V trimming: 5 bases; J trimming: 2 bases; junction bases outside the gene matches: 4. This CDR3 has 15 amino acids. The germline CDR1 and CDR2 sequences are MNHEY and SMNVEV (reference sequence). The CDR3 nucleotides read TGTGCCAGCAGTCGACAGGGGTTCACTAATGAAAAACTGTTTTTT. Translation: CASSRQGFTNEKLFF. Full variable domain (outside the CDR3, taken from reference TRBV27 and TRBJ1-4): EAQVTQNPRYLITVTGKKLTVTCSQNMNHEYMSWYRQDPGLGLRQIYYSMNVEVTDKGDVPEGYKVSRKEKRNFPLILESPSPNQTSLYFCASSRQGFTNEKLFFGSGTQLSVL.

The J gene is TRBJ1-2, the V gene TRBV6-1, with 7 bases identical to TRBD1. Germline CDR1 and CDR2: MNHNS and SASEGT. The CDR3 is 14 amino acids. J was trimmed by 6 bases and V by 2 bases; bases with no gene match: 6. CDR3 nucleotides: TGTGCCAGCAGTGAAATGAAGGGGGCGAATGGCTACACCTTC. Protein: CASSEMKGANGYTF.

This clonotype turned up a few times. The J gene is TRBJ2-5, the V gene TRBV5-1, with 9 nucleotides matching TRBD2. Judging by the DNA end, TRBJ2-1 fits better; the J call may be wrong. This CDR3 is 16 amino acids long. CDR1 SGHRS and CDR2 YFSETQ come from the germline V gene. This CDR3 reads CASSSLGRGGNYEQFF. The CDR3 coding sequence is TGCGCCAGCAGCTCCCTGGGGCGGGGGGGAAACTATGAGCAGTTCTTC.

The V gene is TRBV12-3 or TRBV12-4, the J gene TRBJ2-2, with D possibly TRBD2 on 5 matching bases. V lost 7 bases, J lost 1 base, and 10 bases lay in between. The CDR3 is 14 amino acids. The CDR3 sequence: CASTFGGNTGELFF. The CDR3 DNA reads TGTGCCAGCACCTTTGGAGGGAACACCGGGGAGCTGTTTTTT.

A few counts support this clonotype. The rearrangement links TRBV29-1 to TRBJ2-7, with D tentatively TRBD1 or TRBD2 (7 bases each). The CDR3 is 14 residues long. V lost 6 bases and J 1 base, leaving 16 bases between the germline ends. The germline gives CDR1 SQVTM, CDR2 ANQGSEA. The DNA for the CDR3 is TGCAGCGTGGTAGGGGGGGACAGATCCTACGAGCAGTACTTC. Translated, it gives CSVVGGDRSYEQYF.

This clonotype appeared a few times. This chain links TRBV3-1 with TRBJ2-5; no reliable D call. The CDR3 is 15 amino acids. V lost 0 bases, J lost 3 bases, and 11 bases lay in between. Germline V gene sequence: CDR1 LGHDT, CDR2 YNNKEL (reference sequence). In DNA form, the CDR3 reads TGTGCCAGCAGCCAAGATGGTATAGCTGAAGAGACCCAGTACTTC. Amino acid sequence: CASSQDGIAEETQYF.

The V and J genes are TRBV20-1 and TRBJ1-2; a possible D gene is TRBD1 (5 bases). Deletions cut 5 bases from V and 7 bases from J, with 17 bases between. The germline V gene encodes CDR1 DFQATT and CDR2 SNEGSKA (reference sequence). CDR3 length: 13 amino acids. Here the CDR3 reads CSASGTPEVGYTF. The CDR3 region has the DNA TGCAGTGCTTCGGGGACCCCAGAGGTTGGCTACACCTTC.

This clonotype came up a few times. The chain links TRBV5-5 to TRBJ2-2; D is ambiguous. CDR3 length: 15 residues. Germline V lookup: CDR1 SGHKS, CDR2 YYEKEE (reference sequence). Trimming removed 2 bases from V and 7 bases from J, with 15 bases in between. The CDR3 bases are TGTGCCAGCAGCTTCTTCCCCTCTTATAGCGGGGAGCTGTTTTTT. Translated: CASSFFPSYSGELFF.

V usage is TRBV6-1 and J usage is TRBJ2-3; TRBD2 agrees at 14 bases. Germline CDR1 is MNHNS and CDR2 is SASEGT. V gave up 5 bases and J gave up 5 bases; unmatched junction bases: 6. The CDR3 totals 16 residues. The CDR3 reads CASSWTSGGFKDTQYF. CDR3 DNA: TGTGCCAGCAGTTGGACTAGCGGGGGGTTTAAAGATACGCAGTATTTT.

The V gene is TRBV6-2 or TRBV6-3, the J gene TRBJ2-5, with TRBD2 identical over 14 bases. Germline trimming cut 5 bases from V and 5 bases from J; bases unmatched to any gene: 10. The CDR3 extends over 17 amino acids. The V gene's germline CDR1 is MNHEY and CDR2 SVGEGT. The CDR3 reads CASSRLAGGPSWETQYF. The CDR3 DNA is TGTGCCAGCAGTAGACTAGCGGGAGGGCCCTCGTGGGAGACCCAGTACTTC.